This passage covers 2 T cell receptor beta chains from one sample sequenced in a study of CD8+ T cells in alopecia areata (dated by TCRdb to 2016 to 2019). Library generation was performed with the immunoSEQ multiplex PCR assay. To provide template for TCR sequencing, every sample had RNA extracted and reverse transcribed into cDNA. TCRdb took over this immuneACCESS table, retaining in-frame rearrangements with V and J assigned. Such tables are incomplete; in checked studies, under half of the missing clones stem from an unresolved V gene, and the remainder is unexplained. This sample comprises 180,000 or so clones, approximately 55% of them detected only once. The top ten hold roughly a tenth of the sample. The sample's time point label is to be understood as: roughly 24 weeks on oral tofacitinib. The treatment or condition label on this specimen signifies: oral pan-JAK inhibitor, 5-10 mg twice daily.

The material was CD8+ T cells sorted from blood, obtained at week 24, from a patient treated with tofacitinib. These receptors all stem from a human donor with alopecia areata.

The V and J genes are TRBV7-2 and TRBJ2-2, with TRBD1 as a possible D gene (5 bases). CDR3 length: 13 residues. V shed 5 bases and J shed 5 bases, with 9 bases lying between them. Germline CDR1 SGHTA, CDR2 FQGNSA. CDR3 nucleotide sequence: TGTGCCAGCAGCCTCACAGGAACCGGGGAGCTGTTTTTT. It translates to CASSLTGTGELFF.

This chain joins TRBV7-9 and TRBJ2-1; 12 bases are shared with TRBD2. The CDR3 spans 14 residues. Germline CDR1 is SEHNR and CDR2 is FQNEAQ (reference sequence). Losses at the gene ends were 5 bases for V and 7 bases for J; bases not matched to a gene: 3. CDR3 region: CASSIGTSGNEQFF. CDR3 in DNA: TGTGCCAGCAGCATCGGGACTAGCGGGAATGAGCAGTTCTTC.